Shown below are 19 T cell receptor beta chains from a single sample sequenced in a study of blood T cells in healthy people across ages. Alongside a J-beta primer mix, a sample-barcoded 5' primer served in a second PCR lasting roughly 7 to 11 cycles. One entry per CDR3 protein results from TCRdb running MiXCR on the 5' RACE reads. The table lists hundreds of thousands of distinct CDR3 sequences, roughly 48% of them singletons. Sequenced input: blood. The receptors derive from a young man in good health.

V usage is TRBV28 and J usage is TRBJ1-1; D not certain. The CDR3 loop spans 13 amino acids. Germline CDR1 reads MDHEN; CDR2 reads SYDVKM. V shed 6 bases and J shed 7 bases, with 15 bases lying between them. CDR3 amino acids: CASSQEMSREAFF. In DNA form, the CDR3 reads TGTGCCAGCAGCCAAGAGATGAGCCGTGAAGCTTTCTTT.

The chain employs TRBV7-2 and TRBJ1-4; maybe TRBD1 (6 bases). The CDR3 extends over 14 amino acids. V was cut by 5 bases and J by 4 bases, with 11 bases left in between. In germline, CDR1 is SGHTA, CDR2 FQGNSA. Here the CDR3 reads CASSMDRYNEKLFF. CDR3 in DNA: TGTGCCAGCAGCATGGACAGATATAATGAAAAACTGTTTTTT.

V and J are TRBV4-1 and TRBJ1-1, with D maybe TRBD1 (5 bases). The germline gives CDR1 MGHRA, CDR2 YSYEKL. The germline V and J ends were trimmed by 5 bases and 1 base, with 17 bases remaining between them. The CDR3 sequence is 16 residues long. The CDR3 is CASSTRTGGTNTEAFF. CDR3 DNA sequence: TGCGCCAGCAGCACTCGGACGGGGGGTACGAACACTGAAGCTTTCTTT.

This clonotype was counted between two and nine times. The V and J genes are TRBV24-1 and TRBJ2-5; TRBD2 agrees at 11 bases. Germline CDR1 is KGHDR and CDR2 is SFDVKD. The CDR3 totals 15 residues. V was clipped by 7 bases and J by 11 bases; unmatched bases: 14. CDR3 bases: TGTGCCACCAGCTGGTCTAGCGGGGGGCACAATGAGCAGTACTTC. Protein product: CATSWSSGGHNEQYF.

The CDR3 nucleotides read TGTGCCAGCTGGGACGCCCCGGGTACGCAGTATTTT. This encodes CASWDAPGTQYF. V gene TRBV6-2 or TRBV6-3 combines with J gene TRBJ2-3, with D perhaps given as TRBD1 or TRBD2 (5 bases each). The V end was cut by 8 bases, the J end by 8 bases, with 14 bases between. This CDR3 is 12 amino acids long. From germline, CDR1 is MNHEY and CDR2 SVGEGT.

This clonotype has a handful of counts. The V call is TRBV12-3 or TRBV12-4, the J call TRBJ2-3; the match to TRBD2 covers 11 bases. Trimming cost V 8 bases and J 2 bases; bases outside gene matches: 9. CDR3 size: 16 residues. The CDR3 sequence is CASFSRLAGPTDTQYF. The CDR3 DNA reads as TGTGCCAGCTTTTCCAGACTAGCGGGGCCCACAGATACGCAGTATTTT.

This chain joins TRBV28 and TRBJ2-7; 7 bases are shared with TRBD1. The germline CDR1 and CDR2 sequences are MDHEN and SYDVKM. This CDR3 has 17 amino acids. The V and J ends lost 4 bases and 3 bases, in that order; junction bases with no gene match: 15. The DNA of the CDR3 is TGTGCCAGCAGTTACCGCCCCACGACAGGGAGAAACTACGAGCAGTACTTC. Its translation: CASSYRPTTGRNYEQYF.

The chain links TRBV30 to TRBJ2-1; 7 bases fit TRBD2. The length of the CDR3 is 15 residues. Germline V gene data show CDR1 as GTSNPN and CDR2 as SVGIG (reference sequence). Losses at the gene ends were 0 bases for V and 0 bases for J; bases not matched to a gene: 2. CDR3 DNA sequence: TGTGCCTGGAGTGTGGGCGGGAGCTCCTACAATGAGCAGTTCTTC. It specifies CAWSVGGSSYNEQFF.

The chain couples TRBV6-5 to TRBJ1-2; TRBD1 matches 7 bases. The CDR3 extends over 13 amino acids. V dropped 6 bases and J dropped 12; count of bases not matched to a gene: 13. Germline CDR1 MNHEY, CDR2 SVGAGI. The CDR3 bases are TGTGCCAGCAGACTAACAGGGGCGCTGGGCCACACCTTC. This sequence encodes CASRLTGALGHTF.

The chain uses TRBV6-1 and TRBJ2-7, with TRBD2 as a possible D gene (5 bases). CDR3 size: 14 residues. Trimming stripped 5 bases from V and 2 bases from J, with 13 bases between. The germline V gene encodes CDR1 MNHNS and CDR2 SASEGT. CDR3 protein: CASSRYGKTYEQYF. The CDR3 DNA reads TGTGCCAGCAGTAGATACGGGAAAACCTACGAGCAGTACTTC.

The chain employs TRBV3-1 and TRBJ2-1; the D gene could be TRBD1 or TRBD2 (5 bases each). The ends were cut back, 0 bases at V and 13 bases at J, with 19 bases in the middle. Germline V gene data show CDR1 as LGHDT and CDR2 as YNNKEL (reference sequence). The CDR3 is made up of 15 amino acids. CDR3: CASSQDPGTQETQFF. DNA of the CDR3: TGTGCCAGCAGCCAAGACCCAGGGACCCAAGAGACCCAGTTCTTC.

This chain links TRBV27 with TRBJ1-2; TRBD1 agrees at 7 bases. The CDR3 is 16 residues long. CDR1 and CDR2 (germline): MNHEY, SMNVEV (reference sequence). J was trimmed by 0 bases and V by 4 bases; bases with no gene match: 8. The CDR3 spells CASSSLDRAANYGYTF. The CDR3 DNA sequence: TGTGCCAGCAGTTCCCTCGACAGGGCTGCTAACTATGGCTACACCTTC.

The V call is TRBV11-2, the J call TRBJ2-2; 7 bases map to TRBD2. The trim removed 5 bases at V and 7 bases at J, leaving 19 bases unmatched. Per germline, CDR1 SGHAT and CDR2 FQNNGV. This CDR3 comprises 18 residues. CDR3 DNA: TGTGCCAGCAGCCTTCTCACGGCGGGGGACGGAGACTTCGGGGAGCTGTTTTTT. Its translation: CASSLLTAGDGDFGELFF.

This clonotype appeared a few times. The DNA for the CDR3 is TGTGCCAGCACGCCCCTGGGGGCCTACGAGCAGTACTTC. Amino acids: CASTPLGAYEQYF. V and J are TRBV6-2 or TRBV6-3 and TRBJ2-7, with D perhaps given as TRBD1 or TRBD2 (5 bases each). This CDR3 is 13 amino acids long. Trimming removed 7 bases from V and 2 bases from J, with 12 bases in between. Germline CDR1 is MNHEY and CDR2 is SVGEGT.

In the case of this clonotype: The junction and the germline gene differ at one end; a read error may be behind it. The chain couples TRBV9 to TRBJ2-4; 7 bases are shared with TRBD2. This CDR3 has 16 residues. Germline V gene lookup returns CDR1 SGDLS and CDR2 YYNGEE. Here the CDR3 DNA reads TGTGCCTGCAGCCCGGGTGGGGGGGTAGCCAAAAACATTCAGTACTTC. Translation: CACSPGGGVAKNIQYF.

This clonotype turned up a few times. V and J are TRBV29-1 and TRBJ2-3, with 11 bases fitting TRBD1. The ends lost 6 bases at V and 4 bases at J; junction bases unmatched: 6. In germline, CDR1 is SQVTM, CDR2 ANQGSEA. CDR3 length: 14 amino acids. The CDR3 loop reads CSVKPGQGADTQYF. CDR3 coding DNA: TGCAGCGTAAAACCGGGACAGGGGGCAGATACGCAGTATTTT.

The chain carries TRBV12-3 or TRBV12-4 and TRBJ2-3; 7 bases are shared with TRBD1. The CDR3 is 15 residues long. J gave up 6 bases and V 4 bases, and 10 bases lay outside the gene matches. CDR3 coding DNA: TGTGCCAGCAGTTCATACAGGGGCCCAGGGGATACGCAGTATTTT. Its translation is CASSSYRGPGDTQYF.

This clonotype was counted between two and nine times. The V call is TRBV7-2, the J call TRBJ1-1; D is uncertain. V shed 1 base and J shed 0 bases, with 6 bases lying between them. The germline gives CDR1 SGHTA, CDR2 FQGNSA. This CDR3 region has 14 residues. CDR3 sequence: CASSLGEVNTEAFF. DNA of the CDR3: TGTGCCAGCAGCTTAGGTGAGGTGAACACTGAAGCTTTCTTT.

The rearrangement joins TRBV5-1 to TRBJ2-3, with TRBD2 identical over 13 bases. The CDR3 covers 16 residues. J gave up 6 bases and V 5 bases, and 9 bases lay outside the gene matches. CDR1 is SGHRS and CDR2 is YFSETQ in the germline V gene. The CDR3 DNA reads as TGCGCCAGCAGATCGGGACTAGCGGGACCCGCGGATACGCAGTATTTT. This sequence encodes CASRSGLAGPADTQYF.